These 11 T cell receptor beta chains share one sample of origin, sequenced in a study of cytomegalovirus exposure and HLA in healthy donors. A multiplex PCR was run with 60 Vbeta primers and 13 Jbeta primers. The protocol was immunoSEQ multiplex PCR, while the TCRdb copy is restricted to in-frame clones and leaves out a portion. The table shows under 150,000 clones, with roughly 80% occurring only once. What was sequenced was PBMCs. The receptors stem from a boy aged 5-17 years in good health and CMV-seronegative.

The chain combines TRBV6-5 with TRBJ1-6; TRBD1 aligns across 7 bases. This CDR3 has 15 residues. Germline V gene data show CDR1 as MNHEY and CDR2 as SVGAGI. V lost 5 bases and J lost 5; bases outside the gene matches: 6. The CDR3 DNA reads TGTGCCAGCAGTCGGCCGGGACAGAATAATTCACCCCTCCACTTT. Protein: CASSRPGQNNSPLHF.

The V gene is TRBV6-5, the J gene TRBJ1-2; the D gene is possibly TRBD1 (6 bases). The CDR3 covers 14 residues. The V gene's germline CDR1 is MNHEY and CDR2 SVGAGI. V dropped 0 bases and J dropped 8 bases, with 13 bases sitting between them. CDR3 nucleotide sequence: TGTGCCAGCAGTTACTCGGTATGGGGGCAGGGCTACACCTTC. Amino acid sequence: CASSYSVWGQGYTF.

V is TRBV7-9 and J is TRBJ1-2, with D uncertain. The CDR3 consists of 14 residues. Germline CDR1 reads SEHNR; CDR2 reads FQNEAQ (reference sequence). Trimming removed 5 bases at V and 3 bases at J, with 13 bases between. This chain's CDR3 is CASSPENSDYGYTF. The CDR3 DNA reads TGTGCCAGCAGCCCCGAGAATAGCGACTATGGCTACACCTTC. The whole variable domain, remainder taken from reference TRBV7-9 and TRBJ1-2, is DTGVSQNPRHKITKRGQNVTFRCDPISEHNRLYWYRQTLGQGPEFLTYFQNEAQLEKSRLLSDRFSAERPKGSFSTLEIQRTEQGDSAMYLCASSPENSDYGYTFGSGTRLTVV.

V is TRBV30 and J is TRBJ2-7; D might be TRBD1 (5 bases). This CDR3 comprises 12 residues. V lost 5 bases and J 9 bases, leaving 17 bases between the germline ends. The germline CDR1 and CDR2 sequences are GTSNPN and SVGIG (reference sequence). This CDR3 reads CAWGAGLGVQYF. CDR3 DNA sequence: TGTGCCTGGGGGGCAGGGCTTGGGGTGCAGTACTTC.

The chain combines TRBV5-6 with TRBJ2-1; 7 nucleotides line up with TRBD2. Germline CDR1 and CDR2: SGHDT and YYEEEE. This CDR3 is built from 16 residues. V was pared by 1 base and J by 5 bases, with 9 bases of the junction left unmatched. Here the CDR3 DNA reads TGTGCCAGCAGCTTGTGGGAGGGTATACAGGACAATGAGCAGTTCTTC. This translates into CASSLWEGIQDNEQFF.

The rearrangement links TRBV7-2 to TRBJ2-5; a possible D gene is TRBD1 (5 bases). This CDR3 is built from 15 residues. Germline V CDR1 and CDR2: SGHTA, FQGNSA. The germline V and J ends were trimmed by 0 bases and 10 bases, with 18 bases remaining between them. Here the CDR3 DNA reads TGTGCCAGCAGCTTAGCGCTGAGCGCCCAGGGCGGCCAGTACTTC. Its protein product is CASSLALSAQGGQYF.

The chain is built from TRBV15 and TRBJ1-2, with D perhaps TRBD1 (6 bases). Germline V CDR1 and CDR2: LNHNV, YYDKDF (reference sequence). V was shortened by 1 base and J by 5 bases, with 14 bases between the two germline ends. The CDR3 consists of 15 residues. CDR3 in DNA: TGTGCCACCAGCAGAGTAATTGGGACACCGTATGGCTACACCTTC. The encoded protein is CATSRVIGTPYGYTF.

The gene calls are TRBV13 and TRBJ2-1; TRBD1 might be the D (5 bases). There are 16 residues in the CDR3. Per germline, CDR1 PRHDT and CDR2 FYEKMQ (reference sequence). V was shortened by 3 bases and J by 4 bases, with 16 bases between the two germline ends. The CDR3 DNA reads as TGTGCCAGCAGCTTGACCCCGGACATACCTTACAATGAGCAGTTCTTC. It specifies CASSLTPDIPYNEQFF.

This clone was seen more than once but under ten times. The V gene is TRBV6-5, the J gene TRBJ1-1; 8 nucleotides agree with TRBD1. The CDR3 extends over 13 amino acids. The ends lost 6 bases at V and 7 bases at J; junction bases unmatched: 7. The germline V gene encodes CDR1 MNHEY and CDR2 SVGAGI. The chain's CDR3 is CASSSGQGREAFF. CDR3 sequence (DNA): TGTGCCAGCAGCTCCGGACAGGGCCGTGAAGCTTTCTTT.

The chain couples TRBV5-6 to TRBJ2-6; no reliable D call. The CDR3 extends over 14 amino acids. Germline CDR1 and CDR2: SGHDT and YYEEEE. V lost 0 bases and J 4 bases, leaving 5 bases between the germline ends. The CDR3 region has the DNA TGTGCCAGCAGCTTGGGGCCCGGGGCCAACGTCCTGACTTTC. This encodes CASSLGPGANVLTF. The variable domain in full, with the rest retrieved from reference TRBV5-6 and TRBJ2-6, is DAGVTQSPTHLIKTRGQQVTLRCSPKSGHDTVSWYQQALGQGPQFIFQYYEEEERQRGNFPDRFSGHQFPNYSSELNVNALLLGDSALYLCASSLGPGANVLTFGAGSRLTVL.

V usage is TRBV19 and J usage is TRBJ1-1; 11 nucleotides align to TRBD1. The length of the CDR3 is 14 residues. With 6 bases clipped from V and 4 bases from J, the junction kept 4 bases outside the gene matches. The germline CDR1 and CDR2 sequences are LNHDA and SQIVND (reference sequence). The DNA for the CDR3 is TGTGCCAGTAGCCTGGGGACAGGGGGCACTGAAGCTTTCTTT. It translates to CASSLGTGGTEAFF. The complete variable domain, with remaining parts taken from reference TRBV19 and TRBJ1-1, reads DGGITQSPKYLFRKEGQNVTLSCEQNLNHDAMYWYRQDPGQGLRLIYYSQIVNDFQKGDIAEGYSVSREKKESFPLTVTSAQKNPTAFYLCASSLGTGGTEAFFGQGTRLTVV.